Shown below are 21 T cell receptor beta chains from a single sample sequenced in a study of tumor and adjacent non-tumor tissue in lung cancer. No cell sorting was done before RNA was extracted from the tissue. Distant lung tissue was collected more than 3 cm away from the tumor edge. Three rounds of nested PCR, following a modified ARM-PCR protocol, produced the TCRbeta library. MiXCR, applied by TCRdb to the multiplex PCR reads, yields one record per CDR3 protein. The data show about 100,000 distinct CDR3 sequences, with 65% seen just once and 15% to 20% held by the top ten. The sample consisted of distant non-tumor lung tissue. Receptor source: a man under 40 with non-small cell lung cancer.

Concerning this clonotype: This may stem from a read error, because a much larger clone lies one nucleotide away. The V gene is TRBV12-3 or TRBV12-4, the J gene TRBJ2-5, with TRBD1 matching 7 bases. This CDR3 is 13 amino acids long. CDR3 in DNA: TGTGTCAGCAGCCGGGGACAGCAAGAGACCCAGTACTTC. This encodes CVSSRGQQETQYF.

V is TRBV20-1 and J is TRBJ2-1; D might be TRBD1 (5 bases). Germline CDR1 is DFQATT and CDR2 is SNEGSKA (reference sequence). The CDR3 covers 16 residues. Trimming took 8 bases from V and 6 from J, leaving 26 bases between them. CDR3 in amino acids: CSSLRFDKGRVNEQFF. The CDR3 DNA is TGCAGTTCCTTGAGATTCGACAAGGGGCGTGTCAATGAGCAGTTCTTC.

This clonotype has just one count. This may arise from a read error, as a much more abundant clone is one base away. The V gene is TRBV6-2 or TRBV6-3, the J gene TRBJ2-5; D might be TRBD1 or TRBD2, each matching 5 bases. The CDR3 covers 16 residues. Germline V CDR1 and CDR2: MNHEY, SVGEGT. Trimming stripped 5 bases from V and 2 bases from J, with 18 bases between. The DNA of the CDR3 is TGTGCCAGCAGTCCCCAGGGTAGCGCCCTGCAAGAGACCCAGTACTTC. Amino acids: CASSPQGSALQETQYF.

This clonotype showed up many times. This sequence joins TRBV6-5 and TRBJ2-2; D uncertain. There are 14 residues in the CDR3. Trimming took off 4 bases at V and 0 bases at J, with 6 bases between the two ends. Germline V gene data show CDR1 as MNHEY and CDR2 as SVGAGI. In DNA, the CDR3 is TGTGCCAGCAGTTCCCCTTCGAACACCGGGGAGCTGTTTTTT. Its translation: CASSSPSNTGELFF.

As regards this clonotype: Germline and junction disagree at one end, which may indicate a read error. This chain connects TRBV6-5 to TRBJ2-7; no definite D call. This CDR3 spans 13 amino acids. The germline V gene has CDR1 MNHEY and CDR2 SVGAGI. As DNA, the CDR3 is TGTCCCAGCAGTTATGATGTGGTGGGGGAGCAGTACTTC. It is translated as CPSSYDVVGEQYF.

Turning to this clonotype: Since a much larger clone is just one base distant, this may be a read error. CDR3 protein: CATRRNLNTEAFF. CDR3 DNA sequence: TGTGCCACACGGAGGAATTTGAACACTGAAGCTTTCTTT. The J gene is TRBJ1-1, the V gene TRBV12-3 or TRBV12-4; D gene unclear. V shed 10 bases and J shed 0 bases, with 12 bases lying between them. The CDR3 has 13 residues.

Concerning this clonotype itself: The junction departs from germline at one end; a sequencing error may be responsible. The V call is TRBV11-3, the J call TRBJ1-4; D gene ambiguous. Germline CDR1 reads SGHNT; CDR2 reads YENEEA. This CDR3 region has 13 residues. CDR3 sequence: CASILVSGEELFF. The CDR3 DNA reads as TGTGCTAGCATCTTAGTGTCCGGTGAAGAACTGTTTTTT.

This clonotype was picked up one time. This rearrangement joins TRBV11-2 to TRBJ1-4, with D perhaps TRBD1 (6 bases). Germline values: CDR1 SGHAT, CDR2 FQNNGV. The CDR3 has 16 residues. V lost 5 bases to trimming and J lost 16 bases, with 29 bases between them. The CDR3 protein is CASSPPGSGANERQFF. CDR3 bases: TGTGCCAGCAGCCCCCCCGGCTCGGGGGCAAATGAAAGACAGTTTTTT.

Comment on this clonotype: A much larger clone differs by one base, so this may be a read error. CDR3 sequence reads: CSVEHSGYGYTF. CDR3 DNA: TGCAGCGTTGAACACTCTGGCTATGGCTACACCTTC. This rearrangement joins TRBV29-1 to TRBJ1-2; D not certain. CDR3 size: 12 residues. Germline lookup yields CDR1 SQVTM and CDR2 ANQGSEA. The V end lost 2 bases, the J end lost 4 bases, and 8 bases lay between the germline ends.

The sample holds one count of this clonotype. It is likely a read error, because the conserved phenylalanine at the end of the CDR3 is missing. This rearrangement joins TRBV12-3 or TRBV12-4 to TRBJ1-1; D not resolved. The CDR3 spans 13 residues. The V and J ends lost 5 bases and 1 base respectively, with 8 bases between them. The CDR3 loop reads CASSPGPNTEAFS. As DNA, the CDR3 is TGTGCCAGCAGTCCGGGCCCGAACACTGAAGCTTTCTCT.

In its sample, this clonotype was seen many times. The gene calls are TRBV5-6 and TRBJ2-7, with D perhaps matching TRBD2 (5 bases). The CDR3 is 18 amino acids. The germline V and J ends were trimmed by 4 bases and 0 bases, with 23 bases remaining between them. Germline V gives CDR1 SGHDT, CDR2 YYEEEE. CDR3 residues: CASSAGPYRSVSSYEQYF. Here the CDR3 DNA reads TGTGCCAGCAGCGCCGGACCATATCGTAGCGTGAGCTCCTACGAGCAGTACTTC.

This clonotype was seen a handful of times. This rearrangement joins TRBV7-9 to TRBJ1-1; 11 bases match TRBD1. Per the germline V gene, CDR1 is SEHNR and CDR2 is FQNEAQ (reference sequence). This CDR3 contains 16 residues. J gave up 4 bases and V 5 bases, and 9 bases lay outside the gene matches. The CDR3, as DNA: TGTGCCAGCAGCCCGCGGACAGGGGGCTTCGGCACTGAAGCTTTCTTT. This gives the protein CASSPRTGGFGTEAFF. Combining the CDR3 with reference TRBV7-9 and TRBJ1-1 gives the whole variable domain DTGVSQNPRHKITKRGQNVTFRCDPISEHNRLYWYRQTLGQGPEFLTYFQNEAQLEKSRLLSDRFSAERPKGSFSTLEIQRTEQGDSAMYLCASSPRTGGFGTEAFFGQGTRLTVV.

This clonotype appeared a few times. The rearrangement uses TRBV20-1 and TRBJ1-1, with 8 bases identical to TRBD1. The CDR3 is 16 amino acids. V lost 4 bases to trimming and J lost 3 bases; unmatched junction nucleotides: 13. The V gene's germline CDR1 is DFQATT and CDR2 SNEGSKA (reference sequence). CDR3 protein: CSATGGLTSQYTEAFF. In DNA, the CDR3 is TGCAGTGCTACAGGGGGCCTGACCTCACAATACACTGAAGCTTTCTTT.

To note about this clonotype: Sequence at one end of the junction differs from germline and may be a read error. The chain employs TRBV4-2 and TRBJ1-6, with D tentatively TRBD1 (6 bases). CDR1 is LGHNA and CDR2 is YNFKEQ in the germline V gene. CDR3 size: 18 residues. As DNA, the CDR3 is TGTGCCAGCAGCCATTCCCAGCTCATGGGACATGGGGATTCATCCCTCCACTTT. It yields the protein CASSHSQLMGHGDSSLHF.

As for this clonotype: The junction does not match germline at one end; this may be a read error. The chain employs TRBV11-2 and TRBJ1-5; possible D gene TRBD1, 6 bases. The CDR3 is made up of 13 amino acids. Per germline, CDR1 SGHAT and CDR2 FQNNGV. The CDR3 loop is CASSLDQGRAPLF. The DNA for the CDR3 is TGTGCCAGCAGCTTAGATCAGGGGAGGGCCCCGCTTTTT.

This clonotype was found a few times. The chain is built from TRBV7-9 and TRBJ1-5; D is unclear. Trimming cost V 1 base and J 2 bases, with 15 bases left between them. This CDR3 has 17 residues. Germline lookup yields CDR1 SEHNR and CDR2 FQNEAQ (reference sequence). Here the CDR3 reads CASSLGTDFGGNQPQHF. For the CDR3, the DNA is TGTGCCAGCAGCTTAGGTACAGACTTCGGCGGCAATCAGCCCCAGCATTTT.

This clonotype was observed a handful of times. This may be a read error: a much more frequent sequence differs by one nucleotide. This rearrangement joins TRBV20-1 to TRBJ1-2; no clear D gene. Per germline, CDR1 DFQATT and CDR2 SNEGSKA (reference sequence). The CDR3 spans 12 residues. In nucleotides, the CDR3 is TGCAATGCTAGGAGAGCTAACTATGGCTACACCTTC. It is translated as CNARRANYGYTF.

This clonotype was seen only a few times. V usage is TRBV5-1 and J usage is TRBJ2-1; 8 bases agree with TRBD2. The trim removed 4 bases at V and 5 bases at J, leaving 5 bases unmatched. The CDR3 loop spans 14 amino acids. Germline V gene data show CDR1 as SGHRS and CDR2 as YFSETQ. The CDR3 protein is CASSLIAGNNEQFF. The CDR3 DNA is TGCGCCAGCAGCCTTATAGCGGGAAACAATGAGCAGTTCTTC. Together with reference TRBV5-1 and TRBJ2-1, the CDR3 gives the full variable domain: KAGVTQTPRYLIKTRGQQVTLSCSPISGHRSVSWYQQTPGQGLQFLFEYFSETQRNKGNFPGRFSGRQFSNSRSEMNVSTLELGDSALYLCASSLIAGNNEQFFGPGTRLTVL.

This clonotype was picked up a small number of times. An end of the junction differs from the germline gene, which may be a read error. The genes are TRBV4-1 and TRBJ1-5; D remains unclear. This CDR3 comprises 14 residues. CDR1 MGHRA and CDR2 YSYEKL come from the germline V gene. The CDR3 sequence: CASSQVVVSQPQHF. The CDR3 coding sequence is TGCGCCAGCAGCCAAGTCGTGGTGAGTCAGCCCCAGCATTTC.

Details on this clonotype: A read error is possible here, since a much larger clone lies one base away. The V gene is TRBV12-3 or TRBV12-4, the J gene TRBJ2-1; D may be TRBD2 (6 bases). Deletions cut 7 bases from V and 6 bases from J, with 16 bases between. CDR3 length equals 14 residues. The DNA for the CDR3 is TGTGCCAGCACCTCTAGCGAGGGGAGCAATGAGCAGTTCTTC. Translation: CASTSSEGSNEQFF.

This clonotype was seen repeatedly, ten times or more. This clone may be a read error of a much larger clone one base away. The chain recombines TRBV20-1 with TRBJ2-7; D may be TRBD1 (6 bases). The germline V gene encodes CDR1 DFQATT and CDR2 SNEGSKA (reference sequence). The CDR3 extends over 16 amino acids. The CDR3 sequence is CSTRDFFVGQPNEQYF. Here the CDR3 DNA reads TGCAGTACTAGAGATTTTTTTGTCGGACAGCCCAACGAGCAGTACTTC.